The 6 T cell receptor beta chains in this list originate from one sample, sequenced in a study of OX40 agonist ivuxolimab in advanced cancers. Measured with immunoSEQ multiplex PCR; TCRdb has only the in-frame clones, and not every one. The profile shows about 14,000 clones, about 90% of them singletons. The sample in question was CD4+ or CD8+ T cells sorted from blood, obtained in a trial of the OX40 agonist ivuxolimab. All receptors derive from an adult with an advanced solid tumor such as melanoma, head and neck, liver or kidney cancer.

The CDR3 bases are TGCGCCAGCAGCCAAGTTCAGCGTACCCCCTACAATGAGCAGTTCTTC. Translating it yields CASSQVQRTPYNEQFF. The chain couples TRBV4-3 to TRBJ2-1, with no clear D. Germline assignment: CDR1 LGHNA and CDR2 YSLEER. The CDR3 runs 16 residues. Trimming shortened V by 1 base and J by 2 bases, and 12 bases separated the two germline ends.

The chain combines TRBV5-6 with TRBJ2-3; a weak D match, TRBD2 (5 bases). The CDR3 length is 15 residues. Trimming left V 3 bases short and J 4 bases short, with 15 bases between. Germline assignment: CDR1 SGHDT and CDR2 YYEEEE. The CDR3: CASSSALAPADTQYF. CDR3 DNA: TGTGCCAGCAGCTCGGCCCTAGCTCCCGCAGATACGCAGTATTTT.

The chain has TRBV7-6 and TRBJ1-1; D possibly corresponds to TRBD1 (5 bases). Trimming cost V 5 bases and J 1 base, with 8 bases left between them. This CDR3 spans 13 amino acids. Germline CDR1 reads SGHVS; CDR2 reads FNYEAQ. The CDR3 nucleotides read TGTGCCAGCAGCCGGACAAGGAACACTGAAGCTTTCTTT. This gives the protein CASSRTRNTEAFF. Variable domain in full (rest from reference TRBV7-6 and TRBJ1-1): GAGVSQSPRYKVTKRGQDVALRCDPISGHVSLYWYRQALGQGPEFLTYFNYEAQQDKSGLPNDRFSAERPEGSISTLTIQRTEQRDSAMYRCASSRTRNTEAFFGQGTRLTVV.

CDR3 sequence reads: CAWDKGQHTDTQYF. In DNA form, the CDR3 reads TGTGCCTGGGATAAGGGACAACACACAGATACGCAGTATTTT. The chain has TRBV30 and TRBJ2-3, with D tentatively TRBD1 (6 bases). The CDR3 has 14 amino acids. The germline V gene encodes CDR1 GTSNPN and CDR2 SVGIG (reference sequence). V lost 5 bases to trimming and J lost 2 bases, with 14 bases between them.

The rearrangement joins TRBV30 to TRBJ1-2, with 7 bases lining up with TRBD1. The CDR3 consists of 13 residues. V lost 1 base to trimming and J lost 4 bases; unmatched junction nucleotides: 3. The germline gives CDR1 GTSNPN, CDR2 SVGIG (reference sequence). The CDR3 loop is CAWSATGVYGYTF. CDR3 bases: TGTGCCTGGAGTGCAACAGGGGTCTATGGCTACACCTTC.

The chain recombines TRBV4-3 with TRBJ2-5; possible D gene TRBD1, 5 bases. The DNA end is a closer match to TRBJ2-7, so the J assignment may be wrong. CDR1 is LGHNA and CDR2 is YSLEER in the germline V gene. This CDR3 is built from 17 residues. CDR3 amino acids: CASSQDTGAFGWYEQYF. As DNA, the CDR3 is TGCGCCAGCAGCCAAGATACTGGGGCCTTTGGGTGGTACGAGCAGTACTTC.